The 17 T cell receptor beta chains presented below share a single source sample, sequenced in a study of molecular identifiers for immune sequencing clone quantification. TCRdb recomputed calls from the PCR reads with MiXCR, one row per CDR3 protein. The sample yields tens of thousands of distinct CDR3 sequences, roughly 20% seen once. The sample consisted of naive CD8+ T cells from blood, with Jurkat cell RNA spiked in. Subset specified: FACS-sorted CD8+CD4-CCR7+CD45RA+ naive T cells. The receptors come from a human donor in good health. Some libraries in this study had Jurkat cell RNA spiked in.

This clonotype is labeled as hyperexpanded. The rearrangement joins TRBV20-1 to TRBJ2-1, with D possibly TRBD2 on 5 matching bases. V was trimmed by 6 bases and J by 4 bases, leaving 10 bases between them. The CDR3 covers 12 residues. Germline V gives CDR1 DFQATT, CDR2 SNEGSKA (reference sequence). The CDR3 DNA is TGCAGTGCCCCCGGGGAATACAATGAGCAGTTCTTC. Amino acids: CSAPGEYNEQFF.

This clonotype was picked up one time. With a much larger clone just one base away, this may be a read error. CDR3 sequence reads: CASSQWGGEAAEQYF. CDR3 in DNA: TGCGCCAGCAGCCAATGGGGAGGGGAAGCGGCCGAGCAGTACTTC. The chain links TRBV4-3 to TRBJ2-7; 7 nucleotides line up with TRBD2. The V gene end was trimmed by 2 bases and the J gene end by 6 bases; junction bases not matched to a gene: 10. This CDR3 contains 15 residues. Germline V CDR1 and CDR2: LGHNA, YSLEER.

A word on this clonotype: A much larger clone lies one base from this, so it may be a read error. The chain couples TRBV6-1 to TRBJ2-7; 9 bases fit TRBD1. The CDR3 spans 15 residues. Germline CDR1 MNHNS, CDR2 SASEGT. The CDR3 spells CASSDGQGMPYERYF. CDR3 coding DNA: TGTGCCAGCAGTGACGGACAGGGGATGCCCTACGAGCGGTACTTC.

A single count supports this clonotype. Since a much larger clone is just one base distant, this may be a read error. The chain is built from TRBV29-1 and TRBJ2-1, with TRBD1 matching over 11 bases. The germline gives CDR1 SQVTM, CDR2 ANQGSEA. The CDR3 spans 12 residues. In DNA form, the CDR3 reads TGCAGCGGGGGACAGGGGGGGAATGAGCAGTCCTTC. Its translation: CSGGQGGNEQSF.

This clonotype was observed at least ten times. The chain couples TRBV28 to TRBJ2-3; possibly TRBD2 for D (7 bases). V was cut by 2 bases and J by 4 bases, with 16 bases left in between. The length of the CDR3 is 16 residues. Germline assignment: CDR1 MDHEN and CDR2 SYDVKM. DNA of the CDR3: TGTGCCAGCAGTTTAATTTCTTCGGGGGGCGCAGATACGCAGTATTTT. This translates into CASSLISSGGADTQYF. Full variable domain (remainder filled in from reference TRBV28 and TRBJ2-3): DVKVTQSSRYLVKRTGEKVFLECVQDMDHENMFWYRQDPGLGLRLIYFSYDVKMKEKGDIPEGYSVSREKKERFSLILESASTNQTSMYLCASSLISSGGADTQYFGPGTRLTVL.

This sequence joins TRBV7-9 and TRBJ2-1; no firm D call. Trimming left V 5 bases short and J 10 bases short, with 6 bases between. The CDR3 contains 10 residues. Germline CDR1 is SEHNR and CDR2 is FQNEAQ (reference sequence). CDR3 residues: CASSPTEQFF. The DNA for the CDR3 is TGTGCCAGCAGCCCGACGGAGCAGTTCTTC.

This clonotype was seen only a few times. This chain joins TRBV10-3 and TRBJ1-1, with D uncertain. Trimming shortened V by 8 bases and J by 7 bases, and 11 bases separated the two germline ends. Germline V gives CDR1 ENHRY, CDR2 SYGVKD. CDR3 size: 11 residues. The chain's CDR3 is CAIRAEGEAFF. For the CDR3, the DNA is TGTGCCATCCGAGCAGAGGGTGAAGCTTTCTTT.

This clonotype was counted many times. The chain carries TRBV7-9 and TRBJ2-7; TRBD2 aligns across 10 bases. V was pared by 2 bases and J by 4 bases, with 5 bases of the junction left unmatched. Per the germline V gene, CDR1 is SEHNR and CDR2 is FQNEAQ (reference sequence). The CDR3 consists of 15 residues. The CDR3 spells CASSLLPSGRYEQYF. CDR3 DNA: TGTGCCAGCAGCTTACTTCCTAGCGGGAGATACGAGCAGTACTTC.

This clonotype was picked up many times. The gene calls are TRBV12-3 or TRBV12-4 and TRBJ2-6; D gene unclear. V was trimmed by 5 bases and J by 2 bases, leaving 10 bases between them. This CDR3 contains 15 residues. The CDR3 bases are TGTGCCAGCAGTCTCTGGTTCGCTGGGGCCAACGTCCTGACTTTC. It encodes CASSLWFAGANVLTF.

This clonotype has a count of ten or more. The chain carries TRBV27 and TRBJ2-7, with TRBD1 matching 7 bases. J gave up 11 bases and V 4 bases, and 11 bases lay outside the gene matches. The CDR3 runs 13 residues. Germline V CDR1 and CDR2: MNHEY, SMNVEV (reference sequence). The CDR3 DNA follows: TGTGCCAGCAGTTATGGGACAGCCGATGGAGAGTACTTC. Translating gives CASSYGTADGEYF.

Only a few counts were recorded for this clonotype. This chain joins TRBV9 and TRBJ2-5, with a tentative D call TRBD2 (6 bases). The germline gives CDR1 SGDLS, CDR2 YYNGEE. This CDR3 spans 15 amino acids. V lost 3 bases, J lost 3 bases, and 15 bases lay in between. The CDR3 loop reads CASSGAEEGKETQYF. CDR3 sequence (DNA): TGTGCCAGCAGCGGGGCCGAGGAGGGGAAAGAGACCCAGTACTTC.

A note on this clonotype: A much larger clone sits a single nucleotide away, making a read error possible. J is TRBJ2-1 and V is TRBV5-6; maybe TRBD2 (5 bases). The CDR3 consists of 11 residues. Germline CDR1 reads SGHDT; CDR2 reads YYEEEE. CDR3 amino acids: CASSLGDEQLF. CDR3 DNA: TGTGCCAGCAGCCTGGGAGATGAGCAGCTCTTC.

In its sample, this clonotype was seen once. This may come from a read error, since a much larger clone is one base off. The rearrangement joins TRBV28 to TRBJ2-1, with 8 positions matching TRBD2. The CDR3 loop spans 14 amino acids. Germline V gives CDR1 MDHEN, CDR2 SYDVKM. CDR3 region: CTSSSGLVPFEQFF. The CDR3 nucleotides read TGTACCAGCAGCTCGGGACTAGTCCCATTTGAGCAGTTCTTC.

Turning to this clonotype: A much larger clonotype is one base distant, so this may be a read error. As DNA, the CDR3 is TGCAGCGTTCAAGGTGGCTCCTACGAGCGGTACTTC. Translated: CSVQGGSYERYF. This rearrangement joins TRBV29-1 to TRBJ2-7, with no clear D. CDR1 and CDR2 (germline): SQVTM, ANQGSEA. CDR3 length equals 12 residues.

Remarks on this clonotype: This may come from a read error, since a much larger clone is one base off. The rearrangement links TRBV5-1 to TRBJ2-3, with no clear D. The germline V and J ends were trimmed by 0 bases and 3 bases, with 11 bases remaining between them. The germline V gene encodes CDR1 SGHRS and CDR2 YFSETQ. This CDR3 spans 15 amino acids. DNA of the CDR3: TGCGCCAGCAGCTTGGGCGTGGTTGCAACAGATACGCAGTATTTT. It encodes CASSLGVVATDTQYF.

In its sample, this clonotype was seen once. This rearrangement joins TRBV4-1 to TRBJ2-7; D might be TRBD1 (6 bases). V dropped 5 bases and J dropped 4 bases, with 12 bases sitting between them. Germline V gives CDR1 MGHRA, CDR2 YSYEKL. The CDR3 consists of 13 residues. The CDR3 DNA sequence: TGCGCCAGCAGCTCGACAGGATGGTACGAGCAGTACTTC. The encoded protein is CASSSTGWYEQYF.

There are many counts of this clonotype. V is TRBV13 and J is TRBJ2-7; D might be TRBD2 (7 bases). The CDR3 covers 14 residues. In germline, CDR1 is PRHDT, CDR2 FYEKMQ (reference sequence). The V end was cut by 5 bases, the J end by 3 bases, with 14 bases between. CDR3 loop: CASSPRRGGYEQYF. The CDR3 nucleotides read TGTGCCAGCAGCCCTAGGAGGGGGGGCTACGAGCAGTACTTC.